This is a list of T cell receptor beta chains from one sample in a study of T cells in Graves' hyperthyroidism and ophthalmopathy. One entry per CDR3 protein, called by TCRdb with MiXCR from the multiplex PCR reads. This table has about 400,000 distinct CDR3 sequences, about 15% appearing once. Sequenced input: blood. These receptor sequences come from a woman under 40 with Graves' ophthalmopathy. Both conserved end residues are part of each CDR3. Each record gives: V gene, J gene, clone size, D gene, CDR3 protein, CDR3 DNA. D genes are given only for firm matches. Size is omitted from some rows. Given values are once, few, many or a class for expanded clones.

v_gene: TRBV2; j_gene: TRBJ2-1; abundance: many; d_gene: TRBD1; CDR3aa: CASSPGQAFGEQFF; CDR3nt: TGTGCCAGCAGTCCGGGACAGGCTTTCGGAGAGCAGTTCTTC
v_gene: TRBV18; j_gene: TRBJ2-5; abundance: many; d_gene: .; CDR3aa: CASSPIHTGAQRETQYF; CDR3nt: TGTGCCAGCTCACCAATCCACACGGGGGCCCAGCGAGAGACCCAGTACTTC
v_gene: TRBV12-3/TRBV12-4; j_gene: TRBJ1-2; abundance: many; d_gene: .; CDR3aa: CASSFLVNYGYTF; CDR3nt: TGTGCCAGCAGTTTTTTAGTTAACTATGGCTACACCTTC
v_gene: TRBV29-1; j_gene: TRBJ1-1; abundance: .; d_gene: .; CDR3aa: CSVAGLRTEAFF; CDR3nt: TGCAGCGTTGCAGGGTTGAGGACTGAAGCTTTCTTT
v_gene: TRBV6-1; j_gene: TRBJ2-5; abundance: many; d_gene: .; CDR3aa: CASTKPGGLETQYF; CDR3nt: TGTGCCAGCACCAAGCCAGGAGGGTTAGAGACCCAGTACTTC
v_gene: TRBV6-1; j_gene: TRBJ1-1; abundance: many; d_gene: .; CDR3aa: CASSSLTGLNTEAFF; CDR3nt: TGTGCCAGCAGTAGCTTAACAGGGTTGAACACTGAAGCTTTCTTT
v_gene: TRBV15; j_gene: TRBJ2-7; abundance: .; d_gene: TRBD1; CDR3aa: CATSLRDRAVEQYF; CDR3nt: TGTGCCACCAGCCTCCGGGACAGGGCGGTAGAACAGTACTTC
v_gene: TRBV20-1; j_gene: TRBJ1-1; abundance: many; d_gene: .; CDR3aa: CSAQTGGQGIEAFF; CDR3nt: TGCAGTGCTCAAACCGGAGGGCAGGGAATCGAAGCTTTCTTT
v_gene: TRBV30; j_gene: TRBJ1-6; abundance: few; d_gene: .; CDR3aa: CAWSLLVSYNSPLHF; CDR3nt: TGTGCCTGGAGCCTACTTGTCTCCTATAATTCACCCCTCCACTTT
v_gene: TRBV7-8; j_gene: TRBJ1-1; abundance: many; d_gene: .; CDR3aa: CASSLGVGVNTEAFF; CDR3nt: TGTGCCAGCAGCTTAGGGGTAGGGGTGAACACTGAAGCTTTCTTT
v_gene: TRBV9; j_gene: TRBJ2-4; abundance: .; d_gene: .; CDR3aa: CASSVARGLAKNIQYF; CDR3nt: TGTGCCAGCAGCGTAGCGCGGGGACTAGCCAAAAACATTCAGTACTTC
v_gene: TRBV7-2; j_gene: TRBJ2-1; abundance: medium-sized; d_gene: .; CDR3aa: CASSYYNEQFF; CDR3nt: TGTGCCAGCAGTTACTACAATGAGCAGTTCTTC
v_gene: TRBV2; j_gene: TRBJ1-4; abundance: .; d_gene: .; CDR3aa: CASSGPLNEKLFF; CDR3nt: TGTGCCAGCAGTGGGCCCCTTAATGAAAAACTGTTTTTT
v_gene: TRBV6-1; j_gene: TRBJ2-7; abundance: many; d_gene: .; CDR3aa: CASRRTHSQRYEQYF; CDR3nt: TGTGCCAGCAGACGAACCCATTCACAACGCTACGAGCAGTACTTC
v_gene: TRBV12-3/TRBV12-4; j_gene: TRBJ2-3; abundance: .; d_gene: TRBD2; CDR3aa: CASSLTSGGSNTQYF; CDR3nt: TGTGCCAGCAGTTTGACTAGCGGGGGGTCGAATACGCAGTATTTT
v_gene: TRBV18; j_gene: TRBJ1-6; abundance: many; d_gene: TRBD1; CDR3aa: CASSPGTGNVSPLHF; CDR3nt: TGTGCCAGCTCACCTGGGACAGGGAATGTTTCACCCCTCCACTTT
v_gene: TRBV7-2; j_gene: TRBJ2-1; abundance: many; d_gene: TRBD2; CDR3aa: CASSPTQPGTSTNEQFF; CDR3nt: TGTGCCAGCAGCCCTACCCAACCCGGGACTAGCACGAATGAGCAGTTCTTC
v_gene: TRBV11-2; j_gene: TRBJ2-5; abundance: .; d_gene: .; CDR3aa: CASSSRDLGKTQYF; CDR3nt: TGTGCCAGCAGCTCGCGGGACCTGGGGAAGACCCAGTACTTC
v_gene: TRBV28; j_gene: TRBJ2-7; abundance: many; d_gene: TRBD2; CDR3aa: CASSNSGRVYEQYF; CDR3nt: TGTGCCAGCAGTAATAGCGGGAGAGTTTACGAGCAGTACTTC
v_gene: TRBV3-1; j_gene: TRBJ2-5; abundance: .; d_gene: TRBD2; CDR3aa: CASSQGAAGGPGQETQYF; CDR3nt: TGTGCCAGCAGCCAAGGCGCGGCGGGGGGGCCGGGGCAAGAGACCCAGTACTTC
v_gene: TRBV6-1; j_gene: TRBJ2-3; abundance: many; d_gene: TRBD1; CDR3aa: CASSGVPIGYSTGGYTDTQYF; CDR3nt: TGTGCCAGCAGTGGGGTCCCAATCGGGTATTCGACAGGGGGATACACAGATACGCAGTATTTT
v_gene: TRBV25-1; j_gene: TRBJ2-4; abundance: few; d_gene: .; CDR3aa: CASSEGGGAKNIQYF; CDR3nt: TGTGCCAGCAGTGAAGGGGGAGGAGCCAAAAACATTCAGTACTTC
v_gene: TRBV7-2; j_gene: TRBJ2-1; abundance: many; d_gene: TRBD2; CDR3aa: CASSPPGAGGQVNEQFF; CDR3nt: TGTGCCAGCAGCCCTCCCGGAGCGGGGGGGCAGGTTAATGAGCAGTTCTTC
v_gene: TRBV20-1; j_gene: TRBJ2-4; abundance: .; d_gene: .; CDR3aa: CSFRGGGAKNIQYF; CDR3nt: TGCAGTTTTCGGGGAGGGGGCGCCAAAAACATTCAGTACTTC
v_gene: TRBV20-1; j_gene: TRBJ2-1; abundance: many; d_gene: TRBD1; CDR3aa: CSASGRGPSDEQFF; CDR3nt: TGCAGTGCTAGTGGCAGGGGGCCCTCGGATGAGCAGTTCTTC
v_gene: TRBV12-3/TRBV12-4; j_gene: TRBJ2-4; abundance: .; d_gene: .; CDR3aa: CASSPPGWGGINIQYF; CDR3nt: TGTGCCAGCAGTCCCCCCGGGTGGGGGGGCATCAACATTCAGTACTTC
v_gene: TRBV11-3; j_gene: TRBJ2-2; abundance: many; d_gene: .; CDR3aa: CASKAGASVLNTGELFF; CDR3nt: TGTGCCAGCAAGGCGGGGGCGTCTGTCCTGAACACCGGGGAGCTGTTTTTT
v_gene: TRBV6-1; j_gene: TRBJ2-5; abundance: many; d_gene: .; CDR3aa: CASSEYTGQETQYF; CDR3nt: TGTGCCAGCAGTGAATATACAGGTCAAGAGACCCAGTACTTC
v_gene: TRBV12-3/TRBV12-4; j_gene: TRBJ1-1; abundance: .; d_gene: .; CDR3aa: CASTLSRVNTEAFF; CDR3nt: TGTGCCAGCACCCTCTCCAGGGTTAACACTGAAGCTTTCTTT
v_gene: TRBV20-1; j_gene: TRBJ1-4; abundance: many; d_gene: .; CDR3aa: CNEVCGSNEKLFF; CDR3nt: TGCAATGAGGTGTGCGGGAGTAATGAAAAACTGTTTTTT
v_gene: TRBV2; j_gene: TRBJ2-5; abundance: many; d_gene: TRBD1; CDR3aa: CASKMRTGGFVETQYF; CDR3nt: TGTGCCAGCAAAATGAGAACAGGGGGCTTCGTGGAGACCCAGTACTTC
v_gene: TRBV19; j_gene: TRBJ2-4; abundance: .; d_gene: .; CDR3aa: CASSISASRAKNIQYF; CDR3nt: TGTGCCAGTAGTATCTCTGCGTCGAGGGCCAAAAACATTCAGTACTTC
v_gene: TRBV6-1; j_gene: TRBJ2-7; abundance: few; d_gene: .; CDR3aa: CASSPRGAYTYEQYF; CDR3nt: TGTGCCAGCAGCCCCCGGGGGGCTTACACCTACGAGCAGTACTTC
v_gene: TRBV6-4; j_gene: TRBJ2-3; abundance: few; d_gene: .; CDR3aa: CASSVTSTDTQYF; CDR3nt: TGTGCCAGCAGTGTTACCTCGACAGATACGCAGTATTTT
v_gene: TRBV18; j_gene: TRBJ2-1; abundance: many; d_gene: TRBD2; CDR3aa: CASSPFQRGASYNEQFF; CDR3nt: TGTGCCAGCTCACCGTTCCAGCGGGGGGCGTCCTACAATGAGCAGTTCTTC
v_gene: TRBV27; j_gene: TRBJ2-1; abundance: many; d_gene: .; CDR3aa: CASSRGILGNEQFF; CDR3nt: TGTGCCAGCAGCCGGGGAATTCTTGGCAATGAGCAGTTCTTC
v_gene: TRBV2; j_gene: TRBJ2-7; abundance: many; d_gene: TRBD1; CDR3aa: CASGSGDRGIGEQYF; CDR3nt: TGTGCCAGCGGATCCGGAGACAGGGGAATCGGCGAGCAGTACTTC
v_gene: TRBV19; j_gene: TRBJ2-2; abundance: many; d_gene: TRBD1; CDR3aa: CASNRDSSTGELFF; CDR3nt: TGTGCCAGTAACCGGGACAGTTCCACCGGGGAGCTGTTTTTT
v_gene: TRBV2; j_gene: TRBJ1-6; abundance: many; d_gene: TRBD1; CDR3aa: CASLPGTDYNSPLHF; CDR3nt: TGTGCCAGCCTACCGGGGACAGATTATAATTCACCCCTCCACTTT
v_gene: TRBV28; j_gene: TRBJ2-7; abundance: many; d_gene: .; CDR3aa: CASNYGSYEQYF; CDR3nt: TGTGCCAGCAATTACGGTAGCTACGAGCAGTACTTC
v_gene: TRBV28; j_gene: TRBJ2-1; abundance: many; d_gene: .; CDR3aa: CASNPGSPNEQFF; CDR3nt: TGTGCCAGCAACCCGGGTAGCCCCAATGAGCAGTTCTTC
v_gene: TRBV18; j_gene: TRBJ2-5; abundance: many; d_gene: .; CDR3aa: CASSAKETQYF; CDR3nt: TGTGCCAGCTCAGCAAAAGAGACCCAGTACTTC
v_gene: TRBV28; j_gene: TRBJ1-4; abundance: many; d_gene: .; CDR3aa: CASSNRDNEKLFF; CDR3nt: TGTGCCAGCAGCAACAGGGATAATGAAAAACTGTTTTTT
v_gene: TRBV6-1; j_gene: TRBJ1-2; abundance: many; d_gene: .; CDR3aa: CASSSLGGGYTF; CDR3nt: TGTGCCAGCAGTTCCCTTGGGGGTGGCTACACCTTC
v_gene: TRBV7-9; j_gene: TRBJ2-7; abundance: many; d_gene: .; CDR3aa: CASSFSVSYEQYF; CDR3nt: TGTGCCAGCAGCTTTTCTGTCTCCTACGAGCAGTACTTC
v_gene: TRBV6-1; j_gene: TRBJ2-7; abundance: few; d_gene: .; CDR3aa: CASSSTALSSYEQYF; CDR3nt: TGTGCCAGCAGTTCGACAGCGTTAAGCTCCTACGAGCAGTACTTC